These T cell receptor beta chains were read from a single sample in a study of identical twins. TCRdb recomputed calls from the 5' RACE reads with MiXCR, one row per CDR3 protein. The profile shows approximately 220,000 distinct CDR3 sequences, approximately 9% of them singletons. The sample taken for sequencing was memory (CD45RO+) T cells sorted from blood. These receptors originate from a woman between 18 and 29 years old in good health. Each CDR3 is given with its conserved first and last residue. Each record gives: D gene, V gene, J gene, clone size, CDR3 protein, CDR3 DNA. A D gene is named only where the DNA matches it firmly. Size values are once, few and many counts, or a class for expanded clones, and some rows have none.

>-|TRBV6-1|TRBJ2-3|many
CASSQTSRGLHRTDTQYF
TGTGCCAGCAGTCAGACCTCCAGGGGACTCCACCGCACAGATACGCAGTATTTT
>-|TRBV5-6|TRBJ1-6|-
CASSFRDSNSPLHF
TGTGCCAGCAGCTTCCGGGACTCTAATTCACCCCTCCACTTT
>-|TRBV20-1|TRBJ2-3|few
CSARVARFGTDTQYF
TGCAGTGCTAGAGTTGCCAGGTTTGGCACAGATACGCAGTATTTT
>-|TRBV7-9|TRBJ2-5|-
CASSLTAGPLQETQYF
TGTGCCAGCAGCTTAACGGCAGGGCCCCTACAAGAGACCCAGTACTTC
>-|TRBV7-9|TRBJ2-1|-
CASSFLGNNEQFF
TGTGCCAGCAGCTTCCTTGGGAACAATGAGCAGTTCTTC
>-|TRBV3-1|TRBJ2-1|-
CASSQSPGREQFF
TGTGCCAGCAGCCAGAGTCCGGGACGTGAGCAGTTCTTC
>-|TRBV12-1|TRBJ2-1|-
CASSDGMGESGILNEQFF
TGCGCCAGCAGTGATGGTATGGGGGAGTCAGGGATTCTCAATGAGCAGTTCTTC
>TRBD1|TRBV29-1|TRBJ1-4|many
CSAEQGSNEKLFF
TGCAGCGCCGAACAGGGGTCTAATGAAAAACTGTTTTTT
>-|TRBV7-2|TRBJ2-7|-
CASSLVASRSYEQYF
TGTGCCAGCAGCTTAGTTGCTAGCCGTTCCTACGAGCAGTACTTC
>-|TRBV6-7|TRBJ2-1|many
CASSYSRNEQFF
TGTGCCAGCAGTTACTCCAGGAATGAGCAGTTCTTC
>-|TRBV18|TRBJ1-6|-
CASSSRTFTPLHF
TGTGCCAGCTCATCTCGGACATTTACACCCCTCCACTTT
>-|TRBV5-1|TRBJ2-1|many
CASSPSGVNYNEQFF
TGCGCCAGCAGCCCATCAGGTGTAAACTACAATGAGCAGTTCTTC
>-|TRBV5-1|TRBJ1-1|-
CASSGDLGTSNTEAFF
TGCGCCAGCAGCGGAGACCTAGGGACCTCGAACACTGAAGCTTTCTTT
>-|TRBV7-2|TRBJ2-7|-
CASSRGGWYEQYF
TGTGCCAGCAGCCGAGGAGGTTGGTACGAGCAGTACTTC
>-|TRBV20-1|TRBJ2-5|-
CSANPTGLGETQYF
TGCAGTGCCAACCCGACGGGGCTAGGGGAGACCCAGTACTTC
>TRBD2|TRBV12-3/TRBV12-4|TRBJ2-2|many
CASIQISGRAPPPYTGELFF
TGTGCCAGCATCCAAATTAGCGGGAGGGCCCCACCCCCTTACACCGGGGAGCTGTTTTTT
>-|TRBV14|TRBJ2-1|few
CASSHKGRRGGTGDIYEQFF
TGTGCCAGCAGCCATAAGGGACGAAGAGGGGGCACGGGAGACATCTATGAGCAGTTCTTC
>TRBD1|TRBV7-8|TRBJ1-4|many
CASRFRDSNEKLFF
TGTGCCAGCAGGTTCCGGGACAGTAATGAAAAACTGTTTTTT
>-|TRBV25-1|TRBJ2-7|-
CASRGAHEQYF
TGTGCCAGCAGAGGAGCGCACGAGCAGTACTTC
>TRBD2|TRBV7-6|TRBJ2-1|many
CASSLARTSGHEQFF
TGTGCCAGCAGCTTAGCCAGGACTAGCGGCCATGAGCAGTTCTTC
>-|TRBV5-5|TRBJ2-5|few
CASSLWVETQYF
TGTGCCAGCAGTTTGTGGGTCGAGACCCAGTACTTC
>-|TRBV20-1|TRBJ2-1|few
CSARDLEIANEQFF
TGCAGTGCTAGAGATCTAGAGATCGCCAATGAGCAGTTCTTC
>TRBD1|TRBV27|TRBJ2-7|-
CATARQGYEQYF
TGTGCCACCGCGAGACAGGGCTACGAGCAGTACTTC
>-|TRBV19|TRBJ2-1|once
CASSQEGGGEQFF
TGTGCCAGTAGCCAGGAGGGGGGCGGTGAGCAGTTCTTC
>-|TRBV2|TRBJ1-5|many
CASSEGTDQPQHF
TGTGCCAGCAGTGAAGGAACTGATCAGCCCCAGCATTTT
>TRBD2|TRBV20-1|TRBJ2-5|many
CSAPSTGLAGGSWKETQYF
TGCAGTGCCCCCAGTACCGGACTAGCGGGGGGCTCATGGAAAGAGACCCAGTACTTC
>TRBD2|TRBV20-1|TRBJ2-1|-
CSVVDGRDYNEQFF
TGCAGTGTTGTGGACGGGAGGGACTACAATGAGCAGTTCTTC
>-|TRBV28|TRBJ1-2|-
CASQAGPYGYTF
TGTGCCAGTCAGGCGGGCCCCTATGGCTACACCTTC
>TRBD2|TRBV3-1|TRBJ2-4|few
CASSQDLGAGGLYIQYF
TGTGCCAGCAGCCAAGATTTGGGGGCGGGGGGGCTCTACATTCAGTACTTC
>TRBD1|TRBV18|TRBJ1-1|-
CASSPQWTGGSGTEAFF
TGTGCCAGCTCACCACAATGGACAGGGGGCTCAGGCACTGAAGCTTTCTTT
>TRBD2|TRBV5-1|TRBJ2-1|many
CASSLASSGSLYNEQFF
TGCGCCAGCAGCTTGGCGTCTAGCGGGTCCTTGTACAATGAGCAGTTCTTC
>-|TRBV4-2|TRBJ2-7|many
CASSQEGSLTYEQYF
TGTGCCAGCAGCCAAGAGGGCAGCTTAACCTACGAGCAGTACTTC
>-|TRBV5-1|TRBJ1-1|-
CASSLNTGEGRAFF
TGCGCCAGCAGCTTGAACACCGGGGAGGGGAGAGCTTTCTTT
>-|TRBV5-1|TRBJ2-7|few
CASSSTLASYEQYF
TGCGCCAGCAGCTCCACCCTTGCGTCTTACGAGCAGTACTTC
>-|TRBV28|TRBJ2-5|-
CASRQAKETQYF
TGTGCCAGCAGACAAGCAAAAGAGACCCAGTACTTC
>TRBD1|TRBV7-2|TRBJ1-6|few
CASSFTSGGPPHF
TGTGCCAGCAGCTTCACCTCAGGGGGACCCCCCCACTTT
>-|TRBV4-3|TRBJ2-1|-
CASSQAPGQQFF
TGCGCCAGCAGCCAAGCTCCCGGACAACAGTTCTTC
>-|TRBV23-1|TRBJ1-2|-
CASSLPGRENGYTF
TGCGCCAGCAGCCTCCCTGGGAGGGAAAATGGCTACACCTTC
>-|TRBV12-3/TRBV12-4|TRBJ1-3|many
CASSPTGTAGNTIYF
TGTGCCAGCAGTCCAACCGGGACTGCTGGAAACACCATATATTTT
>-|TRBV6-2/TRBV6-3|TRBJ2-1|-
CASIRGVNWGNEQFF
TGTGCCAGCATACGAGGGGTGAACTGGGGCAATGAGCAGTTCTTC
>-|TRBV15|TRBJ2-6|few
CATSRPSAFSGANVLTF
TGTGCCACCAGCAGACCTTCTGCGTTCTCTGGGGCCAACGTCCTGACTTTC